These T cell receptor beta chains were read from a single sample in a study of human T cells and chemical hapten exposure. TCRdb passed the RACE reads through MiXCR, listing each CDR3 protein once. The top ten hold approximately 3.1% of the sample, which has about 98,000 distinct CDR3 sequences, approximately 10% seen once. This sample comprised whole blood, obtained in connection with sensitization to the hapten diphenylcyclopropenone (DPC). Receptors were obtained from a woman aged 60-70 years with alopecia areata. Some clones in this sample may be carry-over from other donors' samples. CDR3s include the opening cysteine and the closing phenylalanine or tryptophan. D genes are given only for firm matches. The size of a clone is reported for some rows only, either as once, few or many, or as a class for expanded clones.

j_call,d_call,clone_size,v_call,cdr3_nt,cdr3_aa
TRBJ1-2,.,many,TRBV6-1,TGTGCCAGCAGTGAAGGGACAGCCCGAATCTATGGCTACACCTTC,CASSEGTARIYGYTF
TRBJ2-3,.,many,TRBV5-1,TGCGCCAGCAGCTTGCACACAGATACGCAGTATTTT,CASSLHTDTQYF
TRBJ1-1,.,.,TRBV5-1,TGCGCCAGCAGCTTCCAACAGGACACGGGCACTGAAGCTTTCTTT,CASSFQQDTGTEAFF
TRBJ2-3,TRBD2,many,TRBV10-3,TGTGCCATCAGTGTTTCGGCTAGCGGGGGGGCAGGTGATACGCAGTATTTT,CAISVSASGGAGDTQYF
TRBJ2-2,TRBD1,many,TRBV19,TGTGCCAGTACCCCAACTGGGTCGGGCCAGGGGGCTAGTACCGGGGAGCTGTTTTTT,CASTPTGSGQGASTGELFF
TRBJ2-7,TRBD1,many,TRBV6-5,TGTGCCAGCAGTTACTCCATCGGGACAGGGTTCTGGCACGAGCAGTACTTC,CASSYSIGTGFWHEQYF
TRBJ2-7,.,many,TRBV29-1,TGCAGCGTTGAAGAAAGGGGGGAGTACGAGCAGTACTTC,CSVEERGEYEQYF
TRBJ1-1,.,.,TRBV27,TGTGCCAGCTCGGGCTTCGGGGTCCGGGATGCTGAAGCTTTCTTT,CASSGFGVRDAEAFF
TRBJ2-7,TRBD1,many,TRBV3-1,TGTGCCAGCAGTCGTACAGGGGAGAGCTCCTACGAGCAGTACTTC,CASSRTGESSYEQYF
TRBJ1-4,.,many,TRBV10-3,TGTGCCATCAGGAGAGGGCTAGAAGATGAAAAACTGTTTTTT,CAIRRGLEDEKLFF
TRBJ2-3,.,many,TRBV10-2,TGCGCCAGCAGTCCAGGACTCCGCACAGATACGCAGTATTTT,CASSPGLRTDTQYF
TRBJ2-3,.,few,TRBV29-1,TGCAGCGTGGTCGGCAGGGTCACAGATACGCAGTATTTT,CSVVGRVTDTQYF
TRBJ1-1,.,many,TRBV27,TGTGCCAGCAGTGCCACAGACGCTCTATACGGGAACACTGAAGCTTTCTTT,CASSATDALYGNTEAFF
TRBJ2-2,.,many,TRBV15,TGTGCCACCAGCATTGGGATAGCGTGGACCGGGGAGCTGTTTTTT,CATSIGIAWTGELFF
TRBJ2-1,.,few,TRBV5-1,TGCGCCAGCAGCGCGGCAGAGTCCTACAATGAGCAGTTCTTC,CASSAAESYNEQFF
TRBJ1-2,.,.,TRBV18,TGTGCCAGCTCACCACAGCCCCCCTATGGCTACACCTTC,CASSPQPPYGYTF
TRBJ2-7,TRBD1,many,TRBV5-8,TGTGCCAGCAGCTTAAACAGGGGGCGAACCTACGAGCAGTACTTC,CASSLNRGRTYEQYF
TRBJ2-1,.,many,TRBV6-6,TGTGCCAGCAGTTGGGCTTCCCTAAACAATGAGCAGTTCTTC,CASSWASLNNEQFF
TRBJ2-3,TRBD2,many,TRBV30,TGTGCCTGGAGGTCCCCGGGACTAGGTTCCAGCACAGATACGCAGTATTTT,CAWRSPGLGSSTDTQYF
TRBJ2-7,TRBD1,many,TRBV11-2,TGTGCCAGCAGCCTATGGGGGACAGGGACCTACGAGCAGTACTTC,CASSLWGTGTYEQYF
TRBJ2-5,.,many,TRBV7-2,TGTGCCAGCAGCTTATGGGTGGGACTCCCATCGGAGACCCAGTACTTC,CASSLWVGLPSETQYF
TRBJ2-2,.,.,TRBV7-2,TGTGCCAGCAGCCCCCAGAGGGCCGGGGAGCTGTTTTTT,CASSPQRAGELFF
TRBJ2-4,TRBD1,many,TRBV25-1,TGTGCCAGCAGTAGCGACAGGGGTATCGGGGACATTCAGTACTTC,CASSSDRGIGDIQYF
TRBJ2-7,TRBD1,many,TRBV7-9,TGTGCCAGCAGCTTGGGACAGGGCATTGGTGACGAGCAGTACTTC,CASSLGQGIGDEQYF
TRBJ2-3,.,.,TRBV20-1,TGCAGTGCTAGAGTGGACCCACAGGGGGGGCGAGATACGCAGTATTTT,CSARVDPQGGRDTQYF
TRBJ2-7,.,many,TRBV7-9,TGTGCCAGCAGCTCTGCGGCCTACGAGCAGTACTTC,CASSSAAYEQYF
TRBJ1-1,.,many,TRBV5-1,TGCGCCAGCAGCCTCTTGGCCGCAGGGGAAGGGAGCACTGAAGCTTTCTTT,CASSLLAAGEGSTEAFF
TRBJ1-5,.,few,TRBV19,TGTGCCAGCAGGTATAGCAATCAGCCCCAGCATTTT,CASRYSNQPQHF
TRBJ2-3,.,few,TRBV6-2/TRBV6-3,TGTGCCAGCAGTTACAGCAGCGCGGGTCCAGATACGCAGTATTTT,CASSYSSAGPDTQYF
TRBJ1-2,TRBD1,.,TRBV5-6,TGTGCCAGCAGCGAACTCAGGGATTACAGGGGTCATGGCTACACCTTC,CASSELRDYRGHGYTF
TRBJ1-5,.,few,TRBV30,TGTGCCTGGAGTGGTCATCTAGATCAGCCCCAGCATTTT,CAWSGHLDQPQHF
TRBJ2-7,.,.,TRBV19,TGTGCCAGTAGTCCCCAGTGGGGCCGATACTACGAGCAGTACTTC,CASSPQWGRYYEQYF
TRBJ2-2,.,.,TRBV14,TGTGCCAGCAGCCAAGAGGCGGCAGCCGGGGAGCTGTTTTTT,CASSQEAAAGELFF
TRBJ2-6,.,many,TRBV9,TGTGCCAGCAGCGCAGACAGGTCCCGGGAAGGGGCCAACGTCCTGACTTTC,CASSADRSREGANVLTF
TRBJ1-2,TRBD1,.,TRBV7-6,TGTGCCAGCAGCTTCCAGGGGGCGACTGGCTACACCTTC,CASSFQGATGYTF
TRBJ2-5,TRBD2,.,TRBV20-1,TGCAGTGCTACTCCTATGGGGACTAGCCAAGAGACCCAGTACTTC,CSATPMGTSQETQYF
TRBJ1-5,TRBD1,many,TRBV6-1,TGTGCCAGCAGTTTGGGGTCAGGGGGCAAGGGCAATCAGCCCCAGCATTTT,CASSLGSGGKGNQPQHF
TRBJ2-1,.,.,TRBV11-1,TGTGCCAGCAGCCAAGTCAGGGGCCCCTACAATGAGCAGTTCTTC,CASSQVRGPYNEQFF
TRBJ1-5,.,few,TRBV10-2,TGCGCCAGCAGTGAGTCGGCAGGGAGCTTGCAGCCCCAGCATTTT,CASSESAGSLQPQHF
TRBJ1-6,TRBD1,.,TRBV5-1,TGCGCCAGCAGCCCGGACAGGTTGAATTCACCCCTCCACTTT,CASSPDRLNSPLHF
TRBJ1-5,.,many,TRBV10-3,TGTGCCATCAGTGAGTCTAGTTCTCAGCCCCAGCATTTT,CAISESSSQPQHF
TRBJ2-3,TRBD1,few,TRBV4-1,TGCGCCAGCAGCCTTCCGGGACAGGGAAAAGATACGCAGTATTTT,CASSLPGQGKDTQYF
TRBJ2-3,.,many,TRBV20-1,TGCAGTGCTTGGGACGTTGGGGCTTCCCGCACAGATACGCAGTATTTT,CSAWDVGASRTDTQYF
TRBJ2-1,.,many,TRBV14,TGTGCCAGCAGCCATATGAGCGGGCACTCCTACAATGAGCAGTTCTTC,CASSHMSGHSYNEQFF
TRBJ2-1,.,.,TRBV5-8,TGTGCCAGCAGCTTGTTTCGGGGCGATGAGCAGTTCTTC,CASSLFRGDEQFF
TRBJ1-1,TRBD1,few,TRBV9,TGTGCCAGCAGCGTAGCCAGCACAGGGGGTGGGGACACTGAAGCTTTCTTT,CASSVASTGGGDTEAFF
TRBJ1-1,.,many,TRBV7-6,TGTGCCAGCAGCTCGCAGGGGAACACTGAAGCTTTCTTT,CASSSQGNTEAFF
TRBJ2-5,.,.,TRBV2,TGTGCCAGCAGCCAACAGGGAGAGACCCAGTACTTC,CASSQQGETQYF